This TCR beta chain was recovered during a study of OX40 agonist ivuxolimab in advanced cancers. Study overall: Ivuxolimab, an agonistic anti-OX40 (CD134) antibody, was given to patients. Partial responses were recorded for three patients, including one with hepatocellular carcinoma and two with cutaneous melanoma. Study-wide points: Some patients without response likewise showed low normalized clonal expansion. With doses of 0.1-3.0 mg/kg, partial responders showed among the lowest clonal expansion.

The repertoire was sequenced with immunoSEQ multiplex PCR; TCRdb's copy has only in-frame clones and lacks some. The top ten clones hold roughly 8.2% of a sample with about 70,000 clones, 86% of them seen once. Of note for this clone: No antigen is known for it.

The CDR3 covers 12 residues. The germline V gene has CDR1 LNHDA and CDR2 SQIVND (reference sequence). Trimming shortened V by 3 bases and J by 7 bases, and 10 bases separated the two germline ends. V gene TRBV19 combines with J gene TRBJ2-7; weak D call: TRBD1 (5 bases). The material was CD4+ or CD8+ T cells sorted from blood, obtained in a trial of the OX40 agonist ivuxolimab. The TCR was taken from an adult with an advanced solid tumor such as melanoma, head and neck, liver or kidney cancer. The CDR3 DNA reads TGTGCCAGTAGTATGGGCCAGGGTGAGCAGTACTTC. Translating it yields CASSMGQGEQYF.